This TCR beta chain originates from a study of blood T cell repertoires in COVID-19. This CDR3 has 14 amino acids. V lost 4 bases to trimming and J lost 4 bases; unmatched junction nucleotides: 7. CDR1 SGHRS and CDR2 YFSETQ come from the germline V gene. Method: immunoSEQ multiplex PCR; TCRdb's copy keeps in-frame clones and lacks some. The repertoire holds more than 450,000 clones, with approximately 90% as singletons. Those enrolled, adults aged roughly 18 to 95 years, came from roughly 23 US areas. Participants' reported clinical history set cohort assignment. Among Cohort 3 donors, those recovered had two negative PCRs, clearance, or symptom resolution.

This clonotype originated in a woman between 18 and 29 years old who had recovered from COVID-19. Sequencing was carried out using PBMCs or T cells enriched from blood (not recorded which). The J gene is TRBJ1-1, the V gene TRBV5-1, with TRBD1 matching over 7 bases. In nucleotides, the CDR3 is TGCGCCAGCAGCCACACAGGGGTACTCACTGAAGCTTTCTTT. Translated, it gives CASSHTGVLTEAFF.